This passage covers 10 T cell receptor beta chains from one sample sequenced in a study of CD8 T cells in ankylosing spondylitis. Study findings and constraints: Ankylosing spondylitis blood appeared to carry a characteristic TCR beta motif of under ten highly homologous variants.

Antigen specificity for these receptors is unknown. TCRdb re-called the 5' RACE reads with MiXCR, one entry per CDR3 protein. The sample holds about 750,000 distinct CDR3 sequences; roughly 19% are singletons and the top ten take roughly a fifth. Sequencing input: blood, either unsorted or a sorted T cell fraction (not recorded which). These receptors all come from a male donor with ankylosing spondylitis.

The chain is built from TRBV20-1 and TRBJ2-1; D is undetermined. Germline V lookup: CDR1 DFQATT, CDR2 SNEGSKA (reference sequence). Between the trimmed V and J ends, which lost 0 bases and 1 base, there was a span of 7 bases. CDR3 size: 14 residues. Here the CDR3 DNA reads TGCAGTGCTAGAGATATGGGATCCTACAATGAGCAGTTCTTC. Protein sequence: CSARDMGSYNEQFF.

V usage is TRBV2 and J usage is TRBJ2-5, with D perhaps TRBD1 (5 bases). CDR1 is SNHLY and CDR2 is FYNNEI in the germline V gene. The CDR3 has 13 amino acids. Between the trimmed V and J ends, which lost 5 bases and 5 bases, there was a span of 12 bases. Here the CDR3 DNA reads TGTGCCAGCAGTCGTCAGGGATTCGAGACCCAGTACTTC. Protein product: CASSRQGFETQYF.

This clonotype occurred a few times. This chain uses TRBV27 with TRBJ1-2, with a possible D match to TRBD1 (6 bases). V was cut by 5 bases and J by 0 bases, with 13 bases left in between. The CDR3 length is 15 residues. Germline V CDR1 and CDR2: MNHEY, SMNVEV (reference sequence). This CDR3 reads CASSNTGSANYGYTF. CDR3 bases: TGTGCCAGCAGTAACACAGGGAGCGCTAACTATGGCTACACCTTC.

The V and J genes are TRBV19 and TRBJ2-1; D gene ambiguous. The germline V and J ends were trimmed by 3 bases and 3 bases, with 6 bases remaining between them. CDR1 is LNHDA, CDR2 SQIVND, per germline (reference sequence). This CDR3 has 13 amino acids. In nucleotides, the CDR3 is TGTGCCAGTAGTATCGCTTACTACAATGAGCAGTTCTTC. Translating gives CASSIAYYNEQFF.

This clonotype was seen at least ten times. The chain links TRBV20-1 to TRBJ2-3, with 10 nucleotides matching TRBD2. CDR3 size: 15 residues. Germline V CDR1 and CDR2: DFQATT, SNEGSKA (reference sequence). V shed 5 bases, J shed 6 bases, and the junction held 11 bases outside the gene matches. The DNA for the CDR3 is TGCAGTGCTGACATTAGCGGGAGGACCACGGATACGCAGTATTTT. Translation: CSADISGRTTDTQYF.

The chain is built from TRBV4-3 and TRBJ2-6; D call uncertain. The ends were cut back, 1 base at V and 2 bases at J, with 9 bases in the middle. The CDR3 is 16 residues long. The germline V gene encodes CDR1 LGHNA and CDR2 YSLEER. CDR3 nucleotide sequence: TGCGCCAGCAGCCAAGCGGATTCGCCTGGGGCCAACGTCCTGACTTTC. Its protein product is CASSQADSPGANVLTF.

The V call is TRBV4-1, the J call TRBJ2-1; weak D call: TRBD2 (5 bases). V lost 0 bases to trimming and J lost 1 base, with 10 bases between them. The CDR3 length is 16 residues. CDR1 MGHRA and CDR2 YSYEKL come from the germline V gene. CDR3: CASSQEPRGSYNEQFF. Written as DNA, the CDR3 is TGCGCCAGCAGCCAAGAACCCCGGGGTTCCTACAATGAGCAGTTCTTC.

This clonotype was seen only a few times. The V gene is TRBV28, the J gene TRBJ1-4; D gene uncertain. Germline V gene sequence: CDR1 MDHEN, CDR2 SYDVKM. The CDR3 spans 17 residues. V shed 3 bases and J shed 8 bases, with 22 bases lying between them. The CDR3 sequence: CASSLGKRLRSGEKLFF. The CDR3 DNA follows: TGTGCCAGCAGTTTGGGGAAGAGATTGAGAAGTGGCGAAAAACTGTTTTTT. Using reference TRBV28 and TRBJ1-4 for the parts outside the CDR3, the full variable domain is DVKVTQSSRYLVKRTGEKVFLECVQDMDHENMFWYRQDPGLGLRLIYFSYDVKMKEKGDIPEGYSVSREKKERFSLILESASTNQTSMYLCASSLGKRLRSGEKLFFGSGTQLSVL.

This chain uses TRBV5-1 with TRBJ1-1; TRBD1 is a possible D gene (5 bases). V dropped 1 base and J dropped 4 bases, with 14 bases sitting between them. CDR3 length equals 15 residues. The germline gives CDR1 SGHRS, CDR2 YFSETQ. The CDR3 nucleotides are TGCGCCAGCAGCTTGTGGGGCTTGGGGGGCACTGAAGCTTTCTTT. The encoded protein is CASSLWGLGGTEAFF. Full variable domain (outside the CDR3, taken from reference TRBV5-1 and TRBJ1-1): KAGVTQTPRYLIKTRGQQVTLSCSPISGHRSVSWYQQTPGQGLQFLFEYFSETQRNKGNFPGRFSGRQFSNSRSEMNVSTLELGDSALYLCASSLWGLGGTEAFFGQGTRLTVV.

This clonotype was observed a handful of times. The chain is built from TRBV12-3 or TRBV12-4 and TRBJ1-1; the D is unclear. CDR3 size: 15 residues. V was shortened by 2 bases and J by 0 bases, with 10 bases between the two germline ends. The CDR3 DNA is TGTGCCAGCAGTTTAACCCAAGGGCTGAACACTGAAGCTTTCTTT. The encoded protein is CASSLTQGLNTEAFF.